This T cell receptor (beta chain) was recovered during a study of T cells in Graves' hyperthyroidism and ophthalmopathy. Authors of the study amplified TCR beta CDR3 regions from RNA transcripts. HTBI primers drove first-round RT-PCR of the TCR CDR3. TCRdb re-called the multiplex PCR reads with MiXCR, one entry per CDR3 protein. The table has about 520,000 distinct CDR3 sequences, about a fifth seen once. The CDR3 runs 18 residues. Looked up from germline, CDR1 is SGHAT and CDR2 is FQNNGV. The V and J ends lost 0 bases and 4 bases respectively, with 21 bases between them. Ten or more counts support this clonotype. No progression to ophthalmopathy during 18 months of follow-up defined stable disease. Thyroid ultrasound and orbital computed tomography, with clinical symptoms and serum thyroxine and TRAb, informed diagnoses. A roughly 9.1 ml volume of fresh peripheral blood provided the PBMCs.

The chain carries TRBV11-2 and TRBJ1-1, with no clear D. Sequenced material: blood. The source of this sequence is a man aged 18 to 35 with Graves' hyperthyroidism. The CDR3: CASSLDCLVGFGCTEAFF. The CDR3 coding sequence is TGTGCCAGCAGCTTAGATTGTTTAGTTGGATTTGGTTGCACTGAAGCTTTCTTT.